This record looks at one TCR beta chain sequence and its context. The protocol was immunoSEQ multiplex PCR, while the TCRdb copy is restricted to in-frame clones and leaves out a portion. The table records 20,000 to 25,000 clones, approximately 81% of them present only once. The germline V and J ends were trimmed by 6 bases and 0 bases, with 11 bases remaining between them. The CDR3 contains 15 residues. Germline V gene data show CDR1 as LGHNT and CDR2 as FRNRAP. Treatment in this sample: randomized to nivolumab then ipilimumab (arm A) or the reverse (arm B). None of the patients previously received DNA-damaging chemotherapy. Sorted cells were live CD3+CD8+, lacking CD19 and CD56, from PBMCs. The data were taken from a study of sequential checkpoint blockade in melanoma. Study details: Randomization was 1:1 between first-line nivolumab→ipilimumab and ipilimumab→nivolumab. Both treatment sequences were followed by maintenance nivolumab.

This material consisted of CD8+ T cells sorted from blood (inferred from file names), taken from a patient given nivolumab and ipilimumab in sequence. The chain employs TRBV12-5 and TRBJ2-2; D gene uncertain. The receptor's source is a human donor with melanoma. The CDR3 DNA is TGTGCTAGTGGGTACAGTACCGCGAACACCGGGGAGCTGTTTTTT. Protein: CASGYSTANTGELFF.